Presented here are 26 T cell receptor beta chains from one specimen sequenced in a study of Ad26.COV2.S vaccination and SARS-CoV-2 variants. Stated treatment: around 19 received Ad26.COV2.S at low or high dose, single or two shots; roughly five received placebo; per-sample allocation not given. Sampling happened 63 days after the first vaccine or placebo injection. The method was immunoSEQ multiplex PCR; TCRdb's version includes in-frame clones alone and lacks a portion of them. The table records hundreds of thousands of clones, around 87% of them present only once. The input for sequencing was peripheral blood, taken in a trial of Ad26.COV2.S vaccine versus placebo. These receptors came from a person aged 18-65 years who received the Ad26.COV2.S COVID-19 vaccine or a placebo.

The chain uses TRBV9 and TRBJ1-4; D remains ambiguous. The CDR3 covers 15 residues. From germline, CDR1 is SGDLS and CDR2 YYNGEE. V lost 0 bases to trimming and J lost 2 bases, with 8 bases between them. CDR3 in amino acids: CASSVGLGTNEKLFF. CDR3 bases: TGTGCCAGCAGCGTAGGTTTGGGGACTAATGAAAAACTGTTTTTT.

The chain combines TRBV19 with TRBJ2-1, with 8 bases aligning to TRBD1. The CDR3 has 14 amino acids. The V and J ends lost 5 bases and 8 bases, in that order; junction bases with no gene match: 8. Germline V gene lookup returns CDR1 LNHDA and CDR2 SQIVND (reference sequence). The CDR3 here is CASSLTGVGDEQFF. DNA of the CDR3: TGTGCCAGTAGTTTGACAGGGGTGGGGGATGAGCAGTTCTTC.

The chain links TRBV7-9 to TRBJ2-1, with TRBD2 as a possible D gene (5 bases). Trimming removed 2 bases from V and 5 bases from J, with 10 bases in between. CDR1 and CDR2 (germline): SEHNR, FQNEAQ (reference sequence). CDR3 length: 14 amino acids. CDR3 coding DNA: TGTGCCAGCAGCTTACTTCTAGCCAACAATGAGCAGTTCTTC. Translation gives CASSLLLANNEQFF.

The rearrangement links TRBV7-9 to TRBJ2-1, with unresolved D. Germline V lookup: CDR1 SEHNR, CDR2 FQNEAQ (reference sequence). CDR3 size: 11 residues. The V gene lost 11 bases and the J gene lost 9 bases, with 14 bases spanning the gap. For the CDR3, the DNA is TGTGCCCCTGGTGACCTCAGTGAGCAGTTCTTC. This encodes CAPGDLSEQFF.

The rearrangement joins TRBV2 to TRBJ2-1; TRBD1 agrees at 8 bases. Germline values: CDR1 SNHLY, CDR2 FYNNEI. The CDR3 loop spans 14 amino acids. With 4 bases clipped from V and 9 bases from J, the junction kept 8 bases outside the gene matches. Written as DNA, the CDR3 is TGTGCCAGCAGTGGGCCAGGGGGCTGGGGTGAGCAGTTCTTC. Translated, it gives CASSGPGGWGEQFF.

The rearrangement links TRBV3-1 (or the pseudogene TRBV3-2) to TRBJ2-1, with D possibly being TRBD2 (5 bases). The germline V gene encodes CDR1 LGHDT and CDR2 YNNKEL (reference sequence). V gave up 0 bases and J gave up 5 bases, with 8 bases separating them. The CDR3 spans 14 residues. In DNA, the CDR3 is TGTGCCAGCAGCCAAGACAGAGGGAACAATGAGCAGTTCTTC. This sequence encodes CASSQDRGNNEQFF.

V and J are TRBV5-1 and TRBJ2-5; unclear D gene. The V gene lost 0 bases and the J gene lost 2 bases, with 8 bases spanning the gap. The CDR3 has 14 amino acids. Germline V gene lookup returns CDR1 SGHRS and CDR2 YFSETQ. CDR3 region: CASSLAARQETQYF. The DNA of the CDR3 is TGCGCCAGCAGCTTGGCCGCAAGACAAGAGACCCAGTACTTC. Combining the CDR3 with reference TRBV5-1 and TRBJ2-5 gives the whole variable domain KAGVTQTPRYLIKTRGQQVTLSCSPISGHRSVSWYQQTPGQGLQFLFEYFSETQRNKGNFPGRFSGRQFSNSRSEMNVSTLELGDSALYLCASSLAARQETQYFGPGTRLLVL.

The chain employs TRBV30 and TRBJ1-1; D might be TRBD1 (6 bases). The CDR3 is 14 residues long. Germline CDR1 reads GTSNPN; CDR2 reads SVGIG (reference sequence). Between the trimmed V and J ends, which lost 7 bases and 1 base, there was a span of 16 bases. The DNA for the CDR3 is TGTGCCTCATGGGGGGGGGCTAGGAACACTGAAGCTTTCTTT. This codes for CASWGGARNTEAFF.

The CDR3 reads CASSFGVEQPQHF. DNA of the CDR3: TGTGCCAGCAGTTTCGGGGTCGAACAGCCCCAGCATTTT. The gene calls are TRBV12-3 or TRBV12-4 and TRBJ1-5; D gene ambiguous. The CDR3 runs 13 residues. V was clipped by 3 bases and J by 7 bases, with 10 bases between them.

This clone appeared a single time. The chain joins TRBV30 to TRBJ1-1; D is undetermined. The V gene lost 0 bases and the J gene lost 5 bases, with 19 bases spanning the gap. Per germline, CDR1 GTSNPN and CDR2 SVGIG (reference sequence). The CDR3 contains 16 residues. The CDR3 coding sequence is TGTGCCTGGAGTGTCCCCTTACGGGCCTCGGGGACTGAAGCTTTCTTT. It codes for CAWSVPLRASGTEAFF.

The chain carries TRBV6-5 and TRBJ2-7; the match to TRBD1 covers 7 bases. There are 15 residues in the CDR3. Trimming at V came to 7 bases and at J to 0 bases, leaving 9 bases not matched to a gene. Germline V lookup: CDR1 MNHEY, CDR2 SVGAGI. For the CDR3, the DNA is TGTGCCAGCAAAATAGACAGGGTGTCCTCCTACGAGCAGTACTTC. Translated, it gives CASKIDRVSSYEQYF.

The J gene is TRBJ2-7, the V gene TRBV29-1; D might be TRBD1 (6 bases). The CDR3 loop spans 13 amino acids. Trimming removed 1 base at V and 3 bases at J, with 10 bases between. CDR1 and CDR2 (germline): SQVTM, ANQGSEA. The CDR3 loop is CSVEGGQVYEQYF. The DNA for the CDR3 is TGCAGCGTTGAAGGGGGGCAAGTCTACGAGCAGTACTTC.

V is TRBV5-1 and J is TRBJ1-2; D is perhaps TRBD1 (6 bases). CDR3 length equals 15 residues. Trimming removed 0 bases at V and 7 bases at J, with 16 bases between. Looked up from germline, CDR1 is SGHRS and CDR2 is YFSETQ. For the CDR3, the DNA is TGCGCCAGCAGCTTGGAGGGCAGGGGTGGTTCTGGCTACACCTTC. It encodes CASSLEGRGGSGYTF.

V and J are TRBV30 and TRBJ2-1, with TRBD1 matching over 9 bases. The CDR3 totals 11 residues. V shed 8 bases, J shed 7 bases, and the junction held 3 bases outside the gene matches. Germline CDR1 reads GTSNPN; CDR2 reads SVGIG (reference sequence). The CDR3 sequence is CAAGTGNEQFF. CDR3 DNA sequence: TGTGCCGCAGGGACAGGGAATGAGCAGTTCTTC.

This rearrangement joins TRBV19 to TRBJ2-1; D is undetermined. Germline-derived CDR1 and CDR2 are LNHDA and SQIVND (reference sequence). The V end was cut by 3 bases, the J end by 3 bases, with 12 bases between. The CDR3 loop spans 15 amino acids. CDR3 amino acids: CASSILATVYNEQFF. CDR3 DNA: TGTGCCAGTAGTATCCTCGCGACGGTCTACAATGAGCAGTTCTTC.

V usage is TRBV2 and J usage is TRBJ2-1; 11 bases fit TRBD1. V gave up 7 bases and J gave up 7 bases; unmatched junction bases: 3. The germline CDR1 and CDR2 sequences are SNHLY and FYNNEI. The CDR3 extends over 13 amino acids. The CDR3 DNA is TGTGCCAGCATCGGGGACAGGGGGAATGAGCAGTTCTTC. Translation gives CASIGDRGNEQFF.

The genes are TRBV7-9 and TRBJ1-2; a weak D match, TRBD1 (6 bases). The V end was cut by 5 bases, the J end by 4 bases, with 14 bases between. Germline V gene sequence: CDR1 SEHNR, CDR2 FQNEAQ (reference sequence). The CDR3 totals 14 residues. CDR3 nucleotides: TGTGCCAGCAGCCTTGAGGCAGGGGCCTATGGCTACACCTTC. It translates to CASSLEAGAYGYTF.

This clone was found once. The rearrangement joins TRBV6-2 or TRBV6-3 to TRBJ1-2; D unresolved. V lost 2 bases to trimming and J lost 2 bases, with 6 bases between them. The CDR3 sequence is 13 residues long. Looked up from germline, CDR1 is MNHEY and CDR2 is SVGEGT. The CDR3 here is CASSYEPNYGYTF. CDR3 bases: TGTGCCAGCAGTTACGAGCCCAACTATGGCTACACCTTC.

The chain recombines TRBV14 with TRBJ1-6; D is possibly TRBD1 (5 bases). CDR1 SGHDN and CDR2 FVKESK come from the germline V gene. CDR3 length equals 14 residues. V lost 1 base, J lost 5 bases, and 6 bases lay in between. The chain's CDR3 is CASSQGTNNSPLHF. The CDR3 DNA sequence: TGTGCCAGCAGCCAAGGGACAAATAATTCACCCCTCCACTTT. Based on the CDR3 plus reference TRBV14 and TRBJ1-6, the full variable domain is EAGVTQFPSHSVIEKGQTVTLRCDPISGHDNLYWYRRVMGKEIKFLLHFVKESKQDESGMPNNRFLAERTGGTYSTLKVQPAELEDSGVYFCASSQGTNNSPLHFGNGTRLTVT.

V gene TRBV3-1 (or the pseudogene TRBV3-2) combines with J gene TRBJ1-2, with D uncertain. Germline V lookup: CDR1 LGHDT, CDR2 YNNKEL (reference sequence). V lost 1 base and J 6 bases, leaving 6 bases between the germline ends. CDR3 size: 12 residues. The CDR3 nucleotides are TGTGCCAGCAGCCAAGCGGGCAATGGCTACACCTTC. Protein sequence: CASSQAGNGYTF.

CDR3 region: CASGSLLGYEQYF. CDR3 nucleotides: TGTGCTAGTGGTTCGCTTTTGGGCTACGAGCAGTACTTC. The rearrangement links TRBV12-5 to TRBJ2-7; D gene ambiguous. V lost 4 bases to trimming and J lost 3 bases, with 10 bases between them. The CDR3 is 13 amino acids. CDR1 is LGHNT, CDR2 FRNRAP, per germline.

As concerns this clone: The sample holds other DNA sequences that translate to the same CDR3. This chain uses TRBV6-5 with TRBJ1-2; a weak D match, TRBD1 (5 bases). Trimming removed 3 bases from V and 8 bases from J, with 7 bases in between. Germline CDR1 MNHEY, CDR2 SVGAGI. The CDR3 has 11 amino acids. CDR3 DNA: TGTGCCAGCAGTTATAGGGGAGGCTACACCTTC. Its translation: CASSYRGGYTF.

The V call is TRBV20-1, the J call TRBJ1-2; D ambiguous. In germline, CDR1 is DFQATT, CDR2 SNEGSKA (reference sequence). This CDR3 is built from 17 residues. Trimming removed 3 bases from V and 0 bases from J, with 20 bases in between. The CDR3 reads CSASHIGSLRSNYGYTF. In DNA form, the CDR3 reads TGCAGTGCTAGTCATATCGGCAGCCTACGTTCTAACTATGGCTACACCTTC.

The V call is TRBV19, the J call TRBJ1-5; TRBD1 aligns across 7 bases. The ends lost 2 bases at V and 3 bases at J; junction bases unmatched: 4. Per germline, CDR1 LNHDA and CDR2 SQIVND (reference sequence). The CDR3 length is 15 residues. CDR3 residues: CASSIWGTDNQPQHF. The CDR3 nucleotides are TGTGCCAGTAGTATATGGGGGACAGACAATCAGCCCCAGCATTTT.

The V and J genes are TRBV18 and TRBJ1-1, with 7 bases aligning to TRBD1. From germline, CDR1 is KGHSH and CDR2 LQKENI. After removal of 4 bases from V and 3 bases from J, the junction contained 5 bases not matched to a gene. The CDR3 consists of 14 residues. CDR3 sequence: CASSLRGGDTEAFF. In nucleotides, the CDR3 is TGTGCCAGCTCACTCAGGGGGGGCGACACTGAAGCTTTCTTT.

The rearrangement uses TRBV3-1 (or the pseudogene TRBV3-2) and TRBJ2-7, with TRBD1 identical over 7 bases. Trimming removed 4 bases from V and 0 bases from J; junction bases left unmatched: 15. This CDR3 comprises 18 residues. Germline V lookup: CDR1 LGHDT, CDR2 YNNKEL (reference sequence). CDR3 sequence: CASSPRSGGRLSSYEQYF. DNA of the CDR3: TGTGCCAGCAGCCCCAGGTCAGGGGGACGACTAAGCTCCTACGAGCAGTACTTC.